This is a list of T cell receptor beta chains from one sample in a study of cytomegalovirus exposure and HLA in healthy donors. Profiled with immunoSEQ multiplex PCR; TCRdb holds only in-frame clones, not every one. The table records some 190,000 clones, around 80% of them present only once. Sequenced input: PBMCs. These receptors came from a woman aged 30 to 39 in good health and CMV-seronegative. Each CDR3 is given with its conserved first and last residue. D genes are given only for firm matches. Only some rows state a clone size, as once, few, many or a class for expanded clones.

d_call: -; clone_size: once; v_call: TRBV2; j_call: TRBJ1-2; cdr3_aa: CASSEASVSYGYTF; cdr3_nt: TGTGCCAGCAGTGAAGCGTCAGTCAGCTATGGCTACACCTTC
d_call: TRBD1; clone_size: -; v_call: TRBV7-2; j_call: TRBJ1-4; cdr3_aa: CASSPKTGRGEKLFF; cdr3_nt: TGTGCCAGCAGCCCAAAGACAGGGCGAGGGGAAAAACTGTTTTTT
d_call: -; clone_size: -; v_call: TRBV18; j_call: TRBJ1-2; cdr3_aa: CASSPAGTDNYGYTF; cdr3_nt: TGTGCCAGCTCACCGGCGGGGACGGACAACTATGGCTACACCTTC
d_call: -; clone_size: -; v_call: TRBV13; j_call: TRBJ2-5; cdr3_aa: CASSSRGGAQETQYF; cdr3_nt: TGTGCCAGCAGCTCAAGGGGGGGGGCCCAAGAGACCCAGTACTTC
d_call: -; clone_size: few; v_call: TRBV11-3; j_call: TRBJ2-1; cdr3_aa: CASSLGGRSSYNEQFF; cdr3_nt: TGTGCCAGCAGCTTAGGGGGCCGTAGCTCCTACAATGAGCAGTTCTTC
d_call: -; clone_size: -; v_call: TRBV15; j_call: TRBJ2-7; cdr3_aa: CATSRDRSQGGVYEQYF; cdr3_nt: TGTGCCACCAGCAGAGATAGATCCCAAGGTGGAGTCTACGAGCAGTACTTC
d_call: -; clone_size: -; v_call: TRBV29-1; j_call: TRBJ2-7; cdr3_aa: CSVAIRGWYF; cdr3_nt: TGCAGCGTTGCGATCCGGGGGTGGTACTTC
d_call: TRBD2; clone_size: few; v_call: TRBV27; j_call: TRBJ2-1; cdr3_aa: CASGYTSAGGDYNEQFF; cdr3_nt: TGTGCCAGCGGATATACATCAGCGGGGGGGGACTACAATGAGCAGTTCTTC
d_call: -; clone_size: -; v_call: TRBV5-6; j_call: TRBJ1-1; cdr3_aa: CASSLVRLRNTEAFF; cdr3_nt: TGTGCCAGCAGCTTGGTAAGACTCAGGAACACTGAAGCTTTCTTT
d_call: TRBD1; clone_size: once; v_call: TRBV29-1; j_call: TRBJ1-3; cdr3_aa: CSAPKDRGENTIYF; cdr3_nt: TGCAGCGCCCCCAAGGACAGGGGAGAAAACACCATATATTTT
d_call: -; clone_size: few; v_call: TRBV7-9; j_call: TRBJ2-5; cdr3_aa: CASSLGPVREYF; cdr3_nt: TGTGCCAGCAGCTTAGGCCCCGTACGGGAGTACTTC
d_call: -; clone_size: -; v_call: TRBV6-1; j_call: TRBJ2-2; cdr3_aa: CASRGGRGTGELFF; cdr3_nt: TGTGCCAGCAGAGGAGGACGGGGAACCGGGGAGCTGTTTTTT
d_call: -; clone_size: -; v_call: TRBV4-2; j_call: TRBJ1-1; cdr3_aa: CASCRDTNMNTEAFF; cdr3_nt: TGTGCCAGCTGCCGGGACACAAATATGAACACTGAAGCTTTCTTT
d_call: -; clone_size: -; v_call: TRBV7-3; j_call: TRBJ2-5; cdr3_aa: CASSLTHRSQETQYF; cdr3_nt: TGTGCCAGCAGCTTAACGCACAGGTCCCAAGAGACCCAGTACTTC
d_call: -; clone_size: -; v_call: TRBV15; j_call: TRBJ1-2; cdr3_aa: CATSRDPGVNYGYTF; cdr3_nt: TGTGCCACCAGCAGAGATCCGGGGGTTAACTATGGCTACACCTTC
d_call: -; clone_size: -; v_call: TRBV9; j_call: TRBJ1-1; cdr3_aa: CASSVGGTPASF; cdr3_nt: TGTGCCAGCAGCGTAGGGGGGACACCCGCTAGCTTT
d_call: TRBD1; clone_size: once; v_call: TRBV30; j_call: TRBJ2-7; cdr3_aa: CAWSLGQGSDEQYF; cdr3_nt: TGTGCCTGGAGTCTAGGACAGGGGTCGGACGAGCAGTACTTC
d_call: TRBD1; clone_size: -; v_call: TRBV6-5; j_call: TRBJ2-7; cdr3_aa: CASSYSSGQEIYEQYF; cdr3_nt: TGTGCCAGCAGTTACTCCTCCGGACAGGAGATCTACGAGCAGTACTTC
d_call: TRBD1; clone_size: few; v_call: TRBV6-4; j_call: TRBJ2-3; cdr3_aa: CASAIQGETDTQYF; cdr3_nt: TGTGCCAGTGCGATACAGGGGGAAACAGATACGCAGTATTTT
d_call: TRBD2; clone_size: -; v_call: TRBV5-1; j_call: TRBJ2-5; cdr3_aa: CASSLEGLIAGEETQYF; cdr3_nt: TGCGCCAGCAGCTTGGAGGGCCTAATTGCGGGGGAAGAGACCCAGTACTTC
d_call: -; clone_size: -; v_call: TRBV27; j_call: TRBJ2-1; cdr3_aa: CASRRTGSPSNEQFF; cdr3_nt: TGTGCCAGCAGAAGAACGGGATCCCCAAGTAATGAGCAGTTCTTC
d_call: -; clone_size: -; v_call: TRBV27; j_call: TRBJ1-3; cdr3_aa: CASSLRQAQGTIYF; cdr3_nt: TGTGCCAGCAGCCTGAGACAGGCTCAAGGCACCATATATTTT
d_call: -; clone_size: -; v_call: TRBV2; j_call: TRBJ2-7; cdr3_aa: CASHGLAGLGVEQYF; cdr3_nt: TGTGCCAGCCATGGACTCGCCGGGTTGGGTGTCGAGCAGTACTTC
d_call: -; clone_size: -; v_call: TRBV7-3; j_call: TRBJ2-7; cdr3_aa: CASSPGGSSYEQYF; cdr3_nt: TGTGCCAGCAGCCCCGGTGGGAGCTCCTACGAGCAGTACTTC
d_call: -; clone_size: -; v_call: TRBV5-1; j_call: TRBJ2-7; cdr3_aa: CASSLVGAGYEQYF; cdr3_nt: TGCGCCAGCAGCTTGGTGGGGGCAGGGTACGAGCAGTACTTC
d_call: -; clone_size: -; v_call: TRBV5-1; j_call: TRBJ1-2; cdr3_aa: CASSRDDIVYTF; cdr3_nt: TGCGCCAGCAGCAGAGACGACATAGTCTACACCTTC
d_call: -; clone_size: few; v_call: TRBV2; j_call: TRBJ1-5; cdr3_aa: CASRGQTNQPQHF; cdr3_nt: TGTGCCAGCCGCGGACAGACCAATCAGCCCCAGCATTTT
d_call: TRBD2; clone_size: -; v_call: TRBV7-2; j_call: TRBJ2-7; cdr3_aa: CASSLVLSGGYEQYF; cdr3_nt: TGTGCCAGCAGCTTAGTGCTTTCGGGGGGTTACGAGCAGTACTTC
d_call: TRBD1; clone_size: few; v_call: TRBV6-1; j_call: TRBJ1-5; cdr3_aa: CASSWTGALDQPQHF; cdr3_nt: TGTGCCAGCAGCTGGACAGGGGCCCTGGATCAGCCCCAGCATTTT
d_call: -; clone_size: -; v_call: TRBV10-3; j_call: TRBJ2-7; cdr3_aa: CAIRGPREQYF; cdr3_nt: TGTGCCATCAGGGGGCCCCGCGAGCAGTACTTC
d_call: TRBD1; clone_size: -; v_call: TRBV7-8; j_call: TRBJ2-1; cdr3_aa: CASSLELQGYNEQFF; cdr3_nt: TGTGCCAGCAGCTTAGAACTACAGGGGTACAATGAGCAGTTCTTC
d_call: -; clone_size: -; v_call: TRBV12-5; j_call: TRBJ1-1; cdr3_aa: CASGLVVLQAAEAFF; cdr3_nt: TGTGCTAGTGGTTTGGTAGTACTTCAGGCAGCTGAAGCTTTCTTT
d_call: -; clone_size: -; v_call: TRBV15; j_call: TRBJ1-4; cdr3_aa: CATSRGYIATNEKLFF; cdr3_nt: TGTGCCACCAGCAGAGGTTATATTGCAACTAATGAAAAACTGTTTTTT